This TCR beta chain was recovered during a study of OX40 agonist ivuxolimab in advanced cancers. Study-wide findings and caveats: Normalized T-cell clonal expansion was also low in a subset of nonresponders. No antigen was identified for the clonally expanded peripheral T cells.

With respect to this clone: As yet, its antigen is unknown.

Losses at the gene ends were 5 bases for V and 5 bases for J; bases not matched to a gene: 9. From germline, CDR1 is WSHSY and CDR2 SAAADI. This CDR3 region has 15 residues. The protocol was immunoSEQ multiplex PCR, while the TCRdb copy is restricted to in-frame clones and leaves out a portion. The repertoire holds 75,000 to 100,000 clones, 80% to 90% seen once, with 1.9% in the top ten. The TCR comes from an adult with an advanced solid tumor such as melanoma, head and neck, liver or kidney cancer. The V gene is TRBV10-2, the J gene TRBJ2-5; TRBD1 aligns across 9 bases. This material consisted of CD4+ or CD8+ T cells sorted from blood, taken in a trial of the OX40 agonist ivuxolimab. Written as DNA, the CDR3 is TGCGCCAGCAGTCTCGGACAGGGGTTGATCGAGACCCAGTACTTC. Residues: CASSLGQGLIETQYF.